This T cell receptor beta chain was sequenced in a study of blood T cell repertoires in COVID-19. Study details: Researchers got acute and convalescent COVID-19 samples from the United States, Italy and Spain. PBMCs, B-cell-depleted T cells, or T cells were the source of the cDNA or gDNA that made up the material.

Methods used by the authors: Estimation of nucleated cell counts was performed using reference gene primer amplification. Sequencing used immunoSEQ multiplex PCR; TCRdb keeps in-frame clones, though not all of them. V, J and clone size reflect that table, while D and trimming were determined from the DNA. In the table there are more than 70,000 clones, 86% of which are singletons. Germline loops: CDR1 SGHRS, CDR2 YFSETQ. This CDR3 region has 18 residues. V lost 5 bases and J lost 5; bases outside the gene matches: 19. The sample comprised peripheral blood. This receptor was obtained from a man of 80 years or more with active or convalescent COVID-19. The rearrangement uses TRBV5-1 and TRBJ2-1, with TRBD1 matching 7 bases. For the CDR3, the DNA is TGCGCCAGCAGAAAAACCCCCCGAGACGACAGGGTAGACAATGAGCAGTTCTTC. Translated, it gives CASRKTPRDDRVDNEQFF.